Listed below are T cell receptor beta chains from one sample, sequenced in a study of blood T cell repertoires in COVID-19. Assay used: immunoSEQ multiplex PCR; TCRdb lists only in-frame clones, some missing. Counted here are about 64,000 clones, more than 65% occurring once; the ten biggest clones make up approximately 5.6%. Sequencing was done on a sample of peripheral blood. The receptors come from a woman in her sixties or seventies with acute or convalescent COVID-19. The CDR3 runs from the conserved cysteine through the conserved F or W. A D gene is named only where the DNA matches it firmly. Only some rows state a clone size, as once, few, many or a class for expanded clones.

j_call: TRBJ1-5
d_call: NA
v_call: TRBV5-6
clone_size: NA
cdr3_nt: TGTGCCAGCAGCTTGGGGGCTTATAGCAATCAGCCCCAGCATTTT
cdr3_aa: CASSLGAYSNQPQHF

j_call: TRBJ1-2
d_call: TRBD1
v_call: TRBV6-5
clone_size: NA
cdr3_nt: TGTGCCAGCAGTTACTATAGGACAGGAGGCAGCTATGGCTACACCTTC
cdr3_aa: CASSYYRTGGSYGYTF

j_call: TRBJ2-3
d_call: TRBD2
v_call: TRBV7-2
clone_size: NA
cdr3_nt: TGTGCCAGCAGCTTAACAGGTAGCGGGGGGGCATCCGATACGCAGTATTTT
cdr3_aa: CASSLTGSGGASDTQYF

j_call: TRBJ1-1
d_call: NA
v_call: TRBV4-2
clone_size: NA
cdr3_nt: TGTGCCAGCAGTCCCGGGGAGGGGCCTGTAGTGACTGAAGCTTTCTTT
cdr3_aa: CASSPGEGPVVTEAFF

j_call: TRBJ2-2
d_call: NA
v_call: TRBV7-3
clone_size: NA
cdr3_nt: TGTGCCAGCAGCTCCCAGGGGACCGGGGAGCTGTTTTTT
cdr3_aa: CASSSQGTGELFF

j_call: TRBJ1-4
d_call: NA
v_call: TRBV30
clone_size: once
cdr3_nt: TGTGCCTGGAGTCGACAGGCGCACGAAAAACTGTTTTTT
cdr3_aa: CAWSRQAHEKLFF

j_call: TRBJ1-1
d_call: NA
v_call: TRBV3-1/TRBV3-2
clone_size: NA
cdr3_nt: TGTGCCAGCAGCCAAGGGGCGGGATTTAACACTGAAGCTTTCTTT
cdr3_aa: CASSQGAGFNTEAFF

j_call: TRBJ1-6
d_call: TRBD1
v_call: TRBV6-5
clone_size: NA
cdr3_nt: TGTGCCAGCAGTAACACAGGGGGGCGATCACCCCTCCACTTT
cdr3_aa: CASSNTGGRSPLHF

j_call: TRBJ2-7
d_call: NA
v_call: TRBV5-6
clone_size: NA
cdr3_nt: TGTGCCAGCACCATGCGATACCTTTACTACGAGCAGTACTTC
cdr3_aa: CASTMRYLYYEQYF

j_call: TRBJ1-6
d_call: NA
v_call: TRBV3-1/TRBV3-2
clone_size: NA
cdr3_nt: TGTGCCAGCAGCCAAGATCTCGGGAGCTCCTATAATTCACCCCTCCACTTT
cdr3_aa: CASSQDLGSSYNSPLHF

j_call: TRBJ1-1
d_call: TRBD1
v_call: TRBV7-9
clone_size: few
cdr3_nt: TGTGCCAGCAGCATCGGACAGGGCTACACTGAAGCTTTCTTT
cdr3_aa: CASSIGQGYTEAFF

j_call: TRBJ1-1
d_call: TRBD1
v_call: TRBV7-9
clone_size: NA
cdr3_nt: TGTGCCAGCAGCTTAGTGGGTCAGGGGGCGAACACTGAAGCTTTCTTT
cdr3_aa: CASSLVGQGANTEAFF

j_call: TRBJ1-2
d_call: NA
v_call: TRBV9
clone_size: NA
cdr3_nt: TGTGCCAGCAGCTCTCAGGACAGTGGCAATGGCTACACTTTC
cdr3_aa: CASSSQDSGNGYTF

j_call: TRBJ1-4
d_call: NA
v_call: TRBV30
clone_size: NA
cdr3_nt: TGTGCCTGGAGTGTAGGACAGCGTAATGAAAAACTGTTTTTT
cdr3_aa: CAWSVGQRNEKLFF

j_call: TRBJ2-5
d_call: NA
v_call: TRBV4-1
clone_size: NA
cdr3_nt: TGCGCCAGCAGCCTCATAGAATTGGAGACCCAGTACTTC
cdr3_aa: CASSLIELETQYF

j_call: TRBJ2-3
d_call: NA
v_call: TRBV11-2
clone_size: NA
cdr3_nt: TGTGCCAGCAGCTTAGACGGAGGCTTCACAGATACGCAGTATTTT
cdr3_aa: CASSLDGGFTDTQYF

j_call: TRBJ1-6
d_call: NA
v_call: TRBV3-1/TRBV3-2
clone_size: few
cdr3_nt: TGTGCCAGCAGCCAAGATCCCGGGGTCAATTCACCCCTCCACTTT
cdr3_aa: CASSQDPGVNSPLHF

j_call: TRBJ1-1
d_call: NA
v_call: TRBV10-1
clone_size: NA
cdr3_nt: TGCGCCAGCACCTCGGGGGAGGCCCGTGAAGCTTTCTTT
cdr3_aa: CASTSGEAREAFF

j_call: TRBJ2-7
d_call: NA
v_call: TRBV7-3
clone_size: NA
cdr3_nt: TGTGCCAGCAGCTTAGACAGGTCCTACGAGCAGTACTTC
cdr3_aa: CASSLDRSYEQYF

j_call: TRBJ1-3
d_call: TRBD1
v_call: TRBV15
clone_size: NA
cdr3_nt: TGTGCCACCAGCAGACCCCAGGGGGCAAGGGGAAACACCATATATTTT
cdr3_aa: CATSRPQGARGNTIYF

j_call: TRBJ1-6
d_call: TRBD1
v_call: TRBV19
clone_size: NA
cdr3_nt: TGTGCCAGTAGTATAGCTGGGACAGGGGGACCACCCCTCCACTTT
cdr3_aa: CASSIAGTGGPPLHF

j_call: TRBJ1-2
d_call: NA
v_call: TRBV18
clone_size: NA
cdr3_nt: TGTGCCAGCCGGGACAACAGCGGCTATGGCTACACCTTC
cdr3_aa: CASRDNSGYGYTF

j_call: TRBJ2-4
d_call: TRBD1
v_call: TRBV7-2
clone_size: NA
cdr3_nt: TGTGCCAGCAGACGAAACAGGGGCGAAAACATTCAGTACTTC
cdr3_aa: CASRRNRGENIQYF

j_call: TRBJ1-3
d_call: NA
v_call: TRBV3-1/TRBV3-2
clone_size: NA
cdr3_nt: TGTGCCAGCAGCCAAGGGGGCGGCATCTCTGGAAACACCATATATTTT
cdr3_aa: CASSQGGGISGNTIYF

j_call: TRBJ2-7
d_call: TRBD1
v_call: TRBV11-2
clone_size: NA
cdr3_nt: TGTGCCAGCAGCTCCGGACAGGTCGAGCAGTACTTC
cdr3_aa: CASSSGQVEQYF

j_call: TRBJ1-2
d_call: TRBD1
v_call: TRBV2
clone_size: NA
cdr3_nt: TGTGCCAGCAGGGGACAGACTAACTATGGGTACACCTTC
cdr3_aa: CASRGQTNYGYTF

j_call: TRBJ1-2
d_call: TRBD1
v_call: TRBV9
clone_size: NA
cdr3_nt: TGTGCCAGCAGCGTAGCTCTGGGACAGGGGCCCTCAGGCGATGGCTACACCTTC
cdr3_aa: CASSVALGQGPSGDGYTF

j_call: TRBJ2-1
d_call: TRBD2
v_call: TRBV11-2
clone_size: once
cdr3_nt: TGTGCCAGCAGCCCCCGGACTAGCGGGGGCACCTACAATGAGCAGTTCTTC
cdr3_aa: CASSPRTSGGTYNEQFF

j_call: TRBJ2-3
d_call: NA
v_call: TRBV2
clone_size: NA
cdr3_nt: TGTGCCAGCAGGAGGGGGGGAGGAGGCACAGATACGCAGTATTTT
cdr3_aa: CASRRGGGGTDTQYF

j_call: TRBJ2-2
d_call: NA
v_call: TRBV2
clone_size: NA
cdr3_nt: TGTGCCAGCACCCCGAAATGGGCCTCCACCGGGGAGCTGTTTTTT
cdr3_aa: CASTPKWASTGELFF

j_call: TRBJ1-2
d_call: NA
v_call: TRBV2
clone_size: NA
cdr3_nt: TGTGCCAGCAGTGTGAGGAGACAGCCCTTGGATGGCTACACCTTC
cdr3_aa: CASSVRRQPLDGYTF

j_call: TRBJ2-4
d_call: NA
v_call: TRBV19
clone_size: NA
cdr3_nt: TGTGCCAGTAGCGGAACCGATACAGGGAAGGAGTACTTC
cdr3_aa: CASSGTDTGKEYF

j_call: TRBJ1-1
d_call: NA
v_call: TRBV9
clone_size: NA
cdr3_nt: TGTGCCAGCAGCGTAGCAGTAAACACTGAAGCTTTCTTT
cdr3_aa: CASSVAVNTEAFF

j_call: TRBJ2-2
d_call: NA
v_call: TRBV2
clone_size: NA
cdr3_nt: TGTGCCAGCAGTGAAGTCAGGGGGAACACCGGGGAGCTGTTTTTT
cdr3_aa: CASSEVRGNTGELFF

j_call: TRBJ1-1
d_call: NA
v_call: TRBV10-1
clone_size: NA
cdr3_nt: TGCGCCAGCAGTGAGGGGGGCGGCGGTGAAGCTTTCTTT
cdr3_aa: CASSEGGGGEAFF

j_call: TRBJ2-3
d_call: NA
v_call: TRBV7-9
clone_size: NA
cdr3_nt: TGTGCCAGCAGCTTAGCCCTGGACAGCACCCCAGATACGCAGTATTTT
cdr3_aa: CASSLALDSTPDTQYF

j_call: TRBJ2-4
d_call: TRBD2
v_call: TRBV13
clone_size: NA
cdr3_nt: TGTGCCAGCAGCTTACGGCGGGGGGTAGCCAAAAACATTCAGTACTTC
cdr3_aa: CASSLRRGVAKNIQYF

j_call: TRBJ2-1
d_call: TRBD2
v_call: TRBV2
clone_size: NA
cdr3_nt: TGTGCCAGCAAGCTCACGGGGGGGCGGTCGGACAATGAGCAGTTCTTC
cdr3_aa: CASKLTGGRSDNEQFF

j_call: TRBJ1-3
d_call: NA
v_call: TRBV6-6
clone_size: few
cdr3_nt: TGTGCCAGCAGTCCGAGGGCTGAAGGAAACACCATATATTTT
cdr3_aa: CASSPRAEGNTIYF

j_call: TRBJ1-2
d_call: NA
v_call: TRBV5-6
clone_size: NA
cdr3_nt: TGTGCCAGCAGCCCTCCGGGAAAACTAAGTAGCTACACCTTC
cdr3_aa: CASSPPGKLSSYTF

j_call: TRBJ1-3
d_call: NA
v_call: TRBV6-6
clone_size: NA
cdr3_nt: TGTGCCAGCACCCAGGGATCTGGAAACACCATATATTTT
cdr3_aa: CASTQGSGNTIYF

j_call: TRBJ2-3
d_call: NA
v_call: TRBV1
clone_size: NA
cdr3_nt: TGCACCAGCAGCCAGGGAAGACGCACTAGCGGGGCGAACACAGATACGCAGTATTTT
cdr3_aa: CTSSQGRRTSGANTDTQYF

j_call: TRBJ2-7
d_call: NA
v_call: TRBV6-5
clone_size: NA
cdr3_nt: TGTGCCAGTTTAGGGGGCTACGAGCAGTACTTC
cdr3_aa: CASLGGYEQYF

j_call: TRBJ1-5
d_call: TRBD1
v_call: TRBV7-3
clone_size: NA
cdr3_nt: TGTGCCAGCAGCCCAGCGCCGACAGGGGTGGACAATCAGCCCCAGCATTTT
cdr3_aa: CASSPAPTGVDNQPQHF

j_call: TRBJ2-7
d_call: NA
v_call: TRBV5-1
clone_size: NA
cdr3_nt: TGCGCCAGCAGCTTGCTCCAGGGTGGGGTGCCGGAGCAGTACTTC
cdr3_aa: CASSLLQGGVPEQYF

j_call: TRBJ1-1
d_call: NA
v_call: TRBV19
clone_size: NA
cdr3_nt: TGTGCCAGTAGCTCAACAGGGAACACTGAAGCTTTCTTT
cdr3_aa: CASSSTGNTEAFF

j_call: TRBJ1-6
d_call: NA
v_call: TRBV3-1/TRBV3-2
clone_size: NA
cdr3_nt: TGTGCCAGCAGCAGCCCTGCGGGGGTCGGTTCACCCCTCCACTTT
cdr3_aa: CASSSPAGVGSPLHF

j_call: TRBJ1-2
d_call: NA
v_call: TRBV4-2
clone_size: NA
cdr3_nt: TGTGCCAGCAGCCACACAGGGAACCGCTATGGCTACACCTTC
cdr3_aa: CASSHTGNRYGYTF

j_call: TRBJ2-7
d_call: TRBD1
v_call: TRBV6-5
clone_size: once
cdr3_nt: TGTGCCAGCAGCCAACAGGGGATCAACGAGCAGTACTTC
cdr3_aa: CASSQQGINEQYF

j_call: TRBJ2-3
d_call: NA
v_call: TRBV15
clone_size: few
cdr3_nt: TGTGCCACCAGCAGAGGGGGGAACAGGGCGGCAGATACGCAGTATTTT
cdr3_aa: CATSRGGNRAADTQYF

j_call: TRBJ2-5
d_call: NA
v_call: TRBV18
clone_size: NA
cdr3_nt: TGTGCCAGCTCACGATGGGACACCGGGGATGAGACCCAGTACTTC
cdr3_aa: CASSRWDTGDETQYF

j_call: TRBJ1-2
d_call: TRBD1
v_call: TRBV5-1
clone_size: few
cdr3_nt: TGCGCCAGCAGCTTGCGGGCAGGGGGCATGTATGGCTACACCTTC
cdr3_aa: CASSLRAGGMYGYTF

j_call: TRBJ1-5
d_call: NA
v_call: TRBV24-1
clone_size: few
cdr3_nt: TGTGCCACCAGTGAACCGGGGATGTATTCGAACAATCAGCCCCAGCATTTT
cdr3_aa: CATSEPGMYSNNQPQHF

j_call: TRBJ2-7
d_call: TRBD1
v_call: TRBV5-1
clone_size: NA
cdr3_nt: TGCGCCAGCCGAAGACAGGGCACGTACGAGCAGTACTTC
cdr3_aa: CASRRQGTYEQYF